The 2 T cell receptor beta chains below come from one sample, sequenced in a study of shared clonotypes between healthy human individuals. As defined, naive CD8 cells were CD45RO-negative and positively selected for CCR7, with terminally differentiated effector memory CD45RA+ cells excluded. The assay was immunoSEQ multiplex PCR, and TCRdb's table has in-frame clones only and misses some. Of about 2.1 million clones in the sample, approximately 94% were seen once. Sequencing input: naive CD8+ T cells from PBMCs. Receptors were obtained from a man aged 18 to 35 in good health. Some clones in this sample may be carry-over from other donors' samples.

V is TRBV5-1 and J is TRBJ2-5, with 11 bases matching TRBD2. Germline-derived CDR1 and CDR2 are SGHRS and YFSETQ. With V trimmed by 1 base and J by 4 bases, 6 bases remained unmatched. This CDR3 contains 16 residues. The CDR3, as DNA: TGCGCCAGCAGCTTGAAACTAGCGGGAGATGGAGAGACCCAGTACTTC. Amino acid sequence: CASSLKLAGDGETQYF.

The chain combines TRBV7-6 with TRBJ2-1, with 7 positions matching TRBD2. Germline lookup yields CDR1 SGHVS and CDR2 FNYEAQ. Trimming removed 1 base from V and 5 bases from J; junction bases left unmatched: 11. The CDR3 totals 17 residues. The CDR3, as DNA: TGTGCCAGCAGCTTAGGATGGGAGGGGAATTCCCACAATGAGCAGTTCTTC. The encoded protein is CASSLGWEGNSHNEQFF.